This T cell receptor beta chain was observed in a study of blood T cell repertoires in COVID-19. Clones were sequenced by immunoSEQ multiplex PCR, and TCRdb holds only the in-frame ones, with some missing. The sample yields roughly 100,000 clones, about 86% seen once. The CDR3 is made up of 14 amino acids. Germline V gene lookup returns CDR1 SGHRS and CDR2 YFSETQ. With 4 bases clipped from V and 6 bases from J, the junction kept 7 bases outside the gene matches. The sequencing input was peripheral blood. The sequence was obtained from a woman older than 75 with acute or convalescent COVID-19. The chain links TRBV5-1 to TRBJ2-1; TRBD2 agrees at 7 bases. The CDR3 is CASSNPSSGNEQFF. The CDR3 nucleotides are TGCGCCAGCAGCAACCCGTCTAGCGGCAATGAGCAGTTCTTC.